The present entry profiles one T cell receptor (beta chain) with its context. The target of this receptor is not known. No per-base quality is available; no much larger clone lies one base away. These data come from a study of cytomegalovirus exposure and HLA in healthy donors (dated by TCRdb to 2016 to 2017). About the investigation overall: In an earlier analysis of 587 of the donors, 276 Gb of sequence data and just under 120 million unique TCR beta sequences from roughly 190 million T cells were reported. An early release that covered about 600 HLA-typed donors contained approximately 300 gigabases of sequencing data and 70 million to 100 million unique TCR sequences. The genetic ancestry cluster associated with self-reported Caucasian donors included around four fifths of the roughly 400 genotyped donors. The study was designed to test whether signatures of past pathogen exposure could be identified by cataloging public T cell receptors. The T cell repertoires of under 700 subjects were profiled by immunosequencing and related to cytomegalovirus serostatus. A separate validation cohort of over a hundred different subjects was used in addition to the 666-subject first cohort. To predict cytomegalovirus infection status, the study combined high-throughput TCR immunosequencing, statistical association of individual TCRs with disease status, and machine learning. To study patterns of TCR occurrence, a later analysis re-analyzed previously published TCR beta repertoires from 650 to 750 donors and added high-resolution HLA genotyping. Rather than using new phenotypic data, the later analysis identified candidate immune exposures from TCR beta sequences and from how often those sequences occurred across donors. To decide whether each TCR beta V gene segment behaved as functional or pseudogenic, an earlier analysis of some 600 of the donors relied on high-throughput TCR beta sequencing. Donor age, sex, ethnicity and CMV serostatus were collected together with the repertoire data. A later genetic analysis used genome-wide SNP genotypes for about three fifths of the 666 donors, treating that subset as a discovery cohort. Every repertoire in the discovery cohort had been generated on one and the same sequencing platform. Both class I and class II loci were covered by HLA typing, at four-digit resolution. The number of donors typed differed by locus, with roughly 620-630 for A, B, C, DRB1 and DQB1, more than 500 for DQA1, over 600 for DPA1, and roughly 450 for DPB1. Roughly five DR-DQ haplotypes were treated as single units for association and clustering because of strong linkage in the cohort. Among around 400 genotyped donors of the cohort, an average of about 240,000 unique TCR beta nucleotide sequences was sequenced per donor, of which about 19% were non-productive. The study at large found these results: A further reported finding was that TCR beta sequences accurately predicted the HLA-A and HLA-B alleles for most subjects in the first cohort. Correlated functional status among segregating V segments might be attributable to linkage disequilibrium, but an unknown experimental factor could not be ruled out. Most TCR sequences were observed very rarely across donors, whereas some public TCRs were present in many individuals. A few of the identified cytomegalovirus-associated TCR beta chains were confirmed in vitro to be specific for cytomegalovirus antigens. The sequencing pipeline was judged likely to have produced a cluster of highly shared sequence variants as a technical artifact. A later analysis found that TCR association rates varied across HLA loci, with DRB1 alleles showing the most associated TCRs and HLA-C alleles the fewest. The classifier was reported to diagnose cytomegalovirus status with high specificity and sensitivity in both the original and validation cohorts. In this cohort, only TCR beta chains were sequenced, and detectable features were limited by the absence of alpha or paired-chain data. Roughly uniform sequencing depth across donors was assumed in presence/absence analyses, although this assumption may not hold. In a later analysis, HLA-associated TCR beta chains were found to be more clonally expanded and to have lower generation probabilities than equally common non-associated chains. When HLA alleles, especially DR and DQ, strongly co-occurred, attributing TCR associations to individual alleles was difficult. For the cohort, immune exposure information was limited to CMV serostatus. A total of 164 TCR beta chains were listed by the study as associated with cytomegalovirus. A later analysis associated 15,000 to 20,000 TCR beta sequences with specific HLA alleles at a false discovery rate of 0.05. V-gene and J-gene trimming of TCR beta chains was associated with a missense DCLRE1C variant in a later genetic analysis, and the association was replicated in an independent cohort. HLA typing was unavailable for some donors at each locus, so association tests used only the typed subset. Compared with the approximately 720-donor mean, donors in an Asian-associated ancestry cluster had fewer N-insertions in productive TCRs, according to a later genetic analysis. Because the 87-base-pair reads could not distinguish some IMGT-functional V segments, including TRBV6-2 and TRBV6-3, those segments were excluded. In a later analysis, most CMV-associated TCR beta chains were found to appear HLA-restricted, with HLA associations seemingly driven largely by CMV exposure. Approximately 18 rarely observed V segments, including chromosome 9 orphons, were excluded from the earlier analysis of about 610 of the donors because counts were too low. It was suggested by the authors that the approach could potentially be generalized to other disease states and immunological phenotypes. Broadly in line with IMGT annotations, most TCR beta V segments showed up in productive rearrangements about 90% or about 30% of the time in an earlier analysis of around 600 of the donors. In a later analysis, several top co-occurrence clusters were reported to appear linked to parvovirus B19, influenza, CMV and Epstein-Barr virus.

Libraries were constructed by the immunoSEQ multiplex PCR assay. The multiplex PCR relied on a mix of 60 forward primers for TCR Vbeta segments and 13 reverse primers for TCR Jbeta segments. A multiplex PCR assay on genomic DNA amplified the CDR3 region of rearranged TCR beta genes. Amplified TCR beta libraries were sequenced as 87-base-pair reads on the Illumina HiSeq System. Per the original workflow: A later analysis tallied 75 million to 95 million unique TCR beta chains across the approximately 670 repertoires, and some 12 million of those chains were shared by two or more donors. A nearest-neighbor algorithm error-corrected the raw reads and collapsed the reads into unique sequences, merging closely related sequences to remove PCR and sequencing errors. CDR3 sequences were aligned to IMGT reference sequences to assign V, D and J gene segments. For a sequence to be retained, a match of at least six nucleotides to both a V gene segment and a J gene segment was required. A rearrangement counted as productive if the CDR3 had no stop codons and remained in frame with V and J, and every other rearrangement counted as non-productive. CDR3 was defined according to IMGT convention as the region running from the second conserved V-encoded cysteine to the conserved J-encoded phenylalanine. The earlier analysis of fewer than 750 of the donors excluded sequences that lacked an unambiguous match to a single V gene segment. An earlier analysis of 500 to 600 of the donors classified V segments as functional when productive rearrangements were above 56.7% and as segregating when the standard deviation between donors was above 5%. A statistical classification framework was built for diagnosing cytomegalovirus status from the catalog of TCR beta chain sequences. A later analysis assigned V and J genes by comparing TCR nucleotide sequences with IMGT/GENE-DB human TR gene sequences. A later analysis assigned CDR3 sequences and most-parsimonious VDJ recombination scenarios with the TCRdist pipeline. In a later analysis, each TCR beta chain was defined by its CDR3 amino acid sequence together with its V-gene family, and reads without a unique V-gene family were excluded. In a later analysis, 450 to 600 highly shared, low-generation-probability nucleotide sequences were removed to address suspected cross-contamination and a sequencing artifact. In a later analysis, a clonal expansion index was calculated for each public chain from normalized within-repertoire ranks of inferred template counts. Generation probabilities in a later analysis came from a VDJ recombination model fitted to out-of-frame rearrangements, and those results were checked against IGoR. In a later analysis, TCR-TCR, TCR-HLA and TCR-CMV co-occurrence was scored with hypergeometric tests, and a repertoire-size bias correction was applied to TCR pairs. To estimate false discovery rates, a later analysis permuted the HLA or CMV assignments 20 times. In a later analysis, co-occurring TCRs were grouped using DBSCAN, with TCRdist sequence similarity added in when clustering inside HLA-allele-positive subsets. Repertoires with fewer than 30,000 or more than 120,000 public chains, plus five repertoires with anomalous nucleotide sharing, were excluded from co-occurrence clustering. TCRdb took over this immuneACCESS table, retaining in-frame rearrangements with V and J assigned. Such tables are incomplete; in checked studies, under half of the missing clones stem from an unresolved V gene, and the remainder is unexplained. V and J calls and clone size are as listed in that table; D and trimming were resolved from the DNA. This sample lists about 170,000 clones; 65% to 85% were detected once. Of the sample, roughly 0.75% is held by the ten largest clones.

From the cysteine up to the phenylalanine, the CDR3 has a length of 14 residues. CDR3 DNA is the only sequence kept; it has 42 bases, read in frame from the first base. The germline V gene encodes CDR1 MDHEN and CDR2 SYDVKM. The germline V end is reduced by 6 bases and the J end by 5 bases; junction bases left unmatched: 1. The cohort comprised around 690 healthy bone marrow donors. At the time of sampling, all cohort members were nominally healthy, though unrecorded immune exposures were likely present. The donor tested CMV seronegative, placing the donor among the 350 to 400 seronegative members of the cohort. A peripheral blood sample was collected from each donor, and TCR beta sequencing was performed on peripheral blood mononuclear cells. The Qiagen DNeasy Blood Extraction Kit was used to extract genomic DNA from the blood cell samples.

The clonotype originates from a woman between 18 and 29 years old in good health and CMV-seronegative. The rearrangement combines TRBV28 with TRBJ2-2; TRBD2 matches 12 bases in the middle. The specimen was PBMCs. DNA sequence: TGTGCCAGCAGCCTAGCGGGAGGGACCGGGGAGCTGTTTTTT. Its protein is CASSLAGGTGELFF.